Shown below are 27 T cell receptor beta chains from a single sample sequenced in a study of cytomegalovirus exposure and HLA in healthy donors. Primers for the PCR totalled 60 Vbeta and 13 Jbeta. TCRdb keeps only in-frame clones here, not all; method: immunoSEQ multiplex PCR. This sample has some 140,000 clones, with 80% found just once. Sequenced input: PBMCs. These receptors all come from a man aged 25 to 40 in good health.

The chain carries TRBV5-4 and TRBJ2-6; maybe TRBD2 (6 bases). The CDR3 is 14 amino acids. The germline V gene has CDR1 SGHNT and CDR2 YYREEE (reference sequence). V was cut by 2 bases and J by 10 bases, with 13 bases left in between. The CDR3 spells CASSFLRDPNVLTF. In DNA, the CDR3 is TGTGCCAGCAGCTTTCTGCGGGACCCTAACGTCCTGACTTTC.

V usage is TRBV6-5 and J usage is TRBJ1-1; no clear D gene. V lost 5 bases and J 3 bases, leaving 10 bases between the germline ends. The CDR3 has 13 residues. Germline CDR1 is MNHEY and CDR2 is SVGAGI. CDR3 sequence reads: CASSTRGDTEAFF. CDR3 DNA: TGTGCCAGCAGTACTCGGGGTGACACTGAAGCTTTCTTT.

This chain links TRBV10-3 with TRBJ2-7, with 10 bases lining up with TRBD2. The CDR3 totals 14 residues. Losses at the gene ends were 7 bases for V and 2 bases for J; bases not matched to a gene: 5. CDR1 ENHRY and CDR2 SYGVKD come from the germline V gene. The CDR3 sequence is CAITQAGGAYEQYF. The DNA of the CDR3 is TGTGCCATCACCCAAGCGGGAGGGGCCTACGAGCAGTACTTC.

V is TRBV15 and J is TRBJ2-3; possibly TRBD2 for D (6 bases). Germline V gene sequence: CDR1 LNHNV, CDR2 YYDKDF (reference sequence). The ends were cut back, 3 bases at V and 5 bases at J, with 21 bases in the middle. The CDR3 is made up of 17 amino acids. The CDR3 loop is CATSSHKRSMGGDTQYF. DNA of the CDR3: TGTGCCACCAGCAGCCATAAGCGGAGTATGGGAGGAGATACGCAGTATTTT. Full variable domain (outside the CDR3, taken from reference TRBV15 and TRBJ2-3): DAMVIQNPRYQVTQFGKPVTLSCSQTLNHNVMYWYQQKSSQAPKLLFHYYDKDFNNEADTPDNFQSRRPNTSFCFLDIRSPGLGDTAMYLCATSSHKRSMGGDTQYFGPGTRLTVL.

The chain uses TRBV30 and TRBJ1-4; 8 positions agree with TRBD1. The CDR3 contains 13 residues. CDR1 and CDR2 from the germline V gene are GTSNPN and SVGIG (reference sequence). This CDR3 reads CAVAGQDNEKLFF. For the CDR3, the DNA is TGTGCGGTGGCGGGACAGGATAATGAAAAACTGTTTTTT.

In DNA, the CDR3 is TGTGCCAGTAGTATCCCCGGACAGGGCCCAACTAATGAAAAACTGTTTTTT. This codes for CASSIPGQGPTNEKLFF. The chain links TRBV19 to TRBJ1-4, with TRBD1 identical over 8 bases. The CDR3 consists of 17 residues. CDR1 and CDR2 from the germline V gene are LNHDA and SQIVND (reference sequence). Trimming cost V 3 bases and J 0 bases; bases outside gene matches: 6. Together with reference TRBV19 and TRBJ1-4, the CDR3 gives the full variable domain: DGGITQSPKYLFRKEGQNVTLSCEQNLNHDAMYWYRQDPGQGLRLIYYSQIVNDFQKGDIAEGYSVSREKKESFPLTVTSAQKNPTAFYLCASSIPGQGPTNEKLFFGSGTQLSVL.

This chain joins TRBV19 and TRBJ1-1; TRBD1 might be the D (5 bases). The CDR3 runs 13 residues. Germline CDR1 reads LNHDA; CDR2 reads SQIVND (reference sequence). V shed 6 bases and J shed 1 base, with 9 bases lying between them. CDR3 residues: CASRWTPNTEAFF. DNA for the CDR3: TGTGCCAGTAGGTGGACACCGAACACTGAAGCTTTCTTT.

This clone was seen a few times. The genes are TRBV7-2 and TRBJ1-3; 7 positions match TRBD1. CDR1 SGHTA and CDR2 FQGNSA come from the germline V gene. The J segment lost 2 bases and the V segment lost 5 bases, leaving 6 bases of the junction unmatched. CDR3 length: 15 amino acids. This CDR3 is CASSHDRGPGNTIYF. The CDR3 DNA reads TGTGCCAGCAGCCACGATAGGGGGCCTGGAAACACCATATATTTT.

The rearrangement links TRBV27 to TRBJ2-3; 7 bases map to TRBD2. This CDR3 spans 16 amino acids. The germline V gene has CDR1 MNHEY and CDR2 SMNVEV (reference sequence). The junction had 12 bases not matched to a gene; V was cut back by 2 bases and J by 7 bases. This chain's CDR3 is CASSLTVGTTGNTQYF. In DNA, the CDR3 is TGTGCCAGCAGTTTAACGGTAGGGACTACCGGGAATACGCAGTATTTT.

The V and J genes are TRBV6-6 and TRBJ1-5; D gene unclear. There are 12 residues in the CDR3. V dropped 7 bases and J dropped 7 bases, with 11 bases sitting between them. Germline values: CDR1 MNHNY, CDR2 SVGAGI (reference sequence). CDR3 nucleotide sequence: TGTGCCAGCACCTACTACGGGCAGCCCCAGCATTTT. It yields the protein CASTYYGQPQHF.

In this sample, this clone turned up once. The chain is built from TRBV4-3 and TRBJ2-6; possible D gene TRBD1, 5 bases. Between the trimmed V and J ends, which lost 3 bases and 0 bases, there was a span of 15 bases. In germline, CDR1 is LGHNA, CDR2 YSLEER. This CDR3 is built from 18 residues. The CDR3 loop reads CASSHQPGDSSGANVLTF. The CDR3 DNA reads TGCGCCAGCAGCCACCAACCCGGAGACAGCTCTGGGGCCAACGTCCTGACTTTC.

The chain combines TRBV6-5 with TRBJ2-7; D might be TRBD2 (6 bases). The V and J ends lost 0 bases and 2 bases respectively, with 11 bases between them. The germline gives CDR1 MNHEY, CDR2 SVGAGI. This CDR3 has 15 amino acids. The CDR3 protein is CASSYSGDSAYEQYF. The DNA for the CDR3 is TGTGCCAGCAGTTACTCAGGGGACTCCGCCTACGAGCAGTACTTC.

This chain connects TRBV27 to TRBJ2-1, with TRBD2 as a possible D gene (6 bases). Germline V gives CDR1 MNHEY, CDR2 SMNVEV (reference sequence). V lost 5 bases and J 4 bases, leaving 15 bases between the germline ends. The CDR3 is 15 amino acids. Here the CDR3 reads CASSRDSGTYNEQFF. The DNA for the CDR3 is TGTGCCAGCAGTCGGGACTCGGGGACGTACAATGAGCAGTTCTTC.

This clone showed up just once. The rearrangement links TRBV6-1 to TRBJ1-3, with D uncertain. The CDR3 loop spans 15 amino acids. V lost 0 bases to trimming and J lost 9 bases, with 15 bases between them. Per the germline V gene, CDR1 is MNHNS and CDR2 is SASEGT. In DNA, the CDR3 is TGTGCCAGCAGTGAAGCCGCTTCGAGTGTCGCCACCATATATTTT. Amino acids: CASSEAASSVATIYF.

This clone was seen only a few times. The CDR3 loop reads CASNSGGANYGYTF. The CDR3 nucleotides are TGTGCCAGCAACTCAGGGGGCGCTAACTATGGCTACACCTTC. The V call is TRBV6-5, the J call TRBJ1-2; 8 bases map to TRBD1. The CDR3 spans 14 residues. V lost 7 bases and J lost 0; bases outside the gene matches: 4. CDR1 and CDR2 (germline): MNHEY, SVGAGI.

This sequence joins TRBV5-4 and TRBJ2-5; D gene ambiguous. The germline V and J ends were trimmed by 0 bases and 2 bases, with 8 bases remaining between them. CDR1 is SGHNT and CDR2 is YYREEE in the germline V gene (reference sequence). The CDR3 loop spans 14 amino acids. In DNA, the CDR3 is TGTGCCAGCAGCTTGGGAACAAGACAAGAGACCCAGTACTTC. Translating it yields CASSLGTRQETQYF. Using reference TRBV5-4 and TRBJ2-5 for the parts outside the CDR3, the full variable domain is ETGVTQSPTHLIKTRGQQVTLRCSSQSGHNTVSWYQQALGQGPQFIFQYYREEENGRGNFPPRFSGLQFPNYSSELNVNALELDDSALYLCASSLGTRQETQYFGPGTRLLVL.

The V gene is TRBV6-4, the J gene TRBJ1-1; TRBD1 matches 8 bases. The CDR3 runs 14 residues. V shed 6 bases and J 5 bases; nucleotides not matched to a gene: 8. Germline V lookup: CDR1 MRHNA, CDR2 SNTAGT. CDR3 nucleotides: TGTGCCAGCAGACGCACAGGGGGGAGTACTGAAGCTTTCTTT. Its protein is CASRRTGGSTEAFF.

The rearrangement joins TRBV6-6 to TRBJ1-5; D is uncertain. Between the trimmed V and J ends, which lost 2 bases and 3 bases, there was a span of 11 bases. CDR3 length: 15 amino acids. The germline gives CDR1 MNHNY, CDR2 SVGAGI (reference sequence). In DNA, the CDR3 is TGTGCCAGCAGTTACCCTGACGGAGCCAATCAGCCCCAGCATTTT. Its translation is CASSYPDGANQPQHF.

This clone was recorded once. The CDR3 loop reads CASSLSRGMNTEAFF. CDR3 DNA sequence: TGTGCCAGCAGCTTGAGCAGAGGGATGAACACTGAAGCTTTCTTT. This chain joins TRBV11-3 and TRBJ1-1; D remains unclear. The V end lost 3 bases, the J end lost 0 bases, and 11 bases lay between the germline ends. There are 15 residues in the CDR3. From germline, CDR1 is SGHNT and CDR2 YENEEA.

This clone has just a few counts. V gene TRBV19 combines with J gene TRBJ1-6; 8 nucleotides line up with TRBD1. This CDR3 region has 13 residues. Germline assignment: CDR1 LNHDA and CDR2 SQIVND (reference sequence). Germline trimming cut 9 bases from V and 11 bases from J; bases unmatched to any gene: 9. In DNA, the CDR3 is TGTGCCAGGGTCCCGGGACAGGATCCACCCCTCCACTTT. Translation gives CARVPGQDPPLHF.

The chain carries TRBV25-1 and TRBJ2-5; 8 nucleotides match TRBD2. Germline V lookup: CDR1 MGHDK, CDR2 SYGVNS. The CDR3 loop spans 15 amino acids. The V gene end was trimmed by 3 bases and the J gene end by 1 base; junction bases not matched to a gene: 4. The CDR3, as DNA: TGTGCCAGCAGTGAGGAACTAGCGGTCCAAGAGACCCAGTACTTC. Amino acid sequence: CASSEELAVQETQYF.

V gene TRBV18 combines with J gene TRBJ2-3, with D hard to call. CDR1 and CDR2 (germline): KGHSH, LQKENI. V lost 2 bases and J lost 2, with 8 bases in between. The CDR3 consists of 14 residues. This CDR3 reads CASSPDTNTDTQYF. The CDR3 nucleotides read TGTGCCAGCTCACCAGATACAAACACAGATACGCAGTATTTT.

The chain uses TRBV2 and TRBJ2-1, with D possibly TRBD2 on 5 matching bases. Trimming removed 5 bases from V and 10 bases from J, with 18 bases in between. This CDR3 has 14 amino acids. CDR1 SNHLY and CDR2 FYNNEI come from the germline V gene. Here the CDR3 DNA reads TGTGCCAGCAGTCTAGCCTCCTCAGGCCGGGAGCAGTTCTTC. It translates to CASSLASSGREQFF.

V is TRBV6-5 and J is TRBJ2-5; 7 nucleotides agree with TRBD1. The better agreement between TRBJ2-7 and the DNA end casts doubt on the J call. The germline CDR1 and CDR2 sequences are MNHEY and SVGAGI. The CDR3 totals 14 residues. The CDR3: CASSRRQGRYEQYF. DNA for the CDR3: TGTGCCAGCAGCCGCCGACAGGGTCGCTACGAGCAGTACTTC.

The chain links TRBV7-2 to TRBJ2-1; 9 bases align to TRBD2. The junction had 8 bases not matched to a gene; V was cut back by 2 bases and J by 6 bases. The V gene's germline CDR1 is SGHTA and CDR2 FQGNSA. This CDR3 region has 16 residues. In DNA form, the CDR3 reads TGTGCCAGCAGCTTACTTGGCGGGAGGGTTGCCAATGAGCAGTTCTTC. Encoded protein: CASSLLGGRVANEQFF.

This clone was observed a handful of times. Its ends do not fully match the called genes, so a read error is possible. The V call is TRBV7-9, the J call TRBJ1-1; D gene unclear. The CDR3 runs to 12 residues. CDR1 SEHNR and CDR2 FQNEAQ come from the germline V gene (reference sequence). The CDR3 coding sequence is TGTTCCAGCAGCTTAACCGGGACTGAAGCTTTCTTT. Its translation is CSSSLTGTEAFF. Full variable domain (remainder filled in from reference TRBV7-9 and TRBJ1-1): DTGVSQNPRHKITKRGQNVTFRCDPISEHNRLYWYRQTLGQGPEFLTYFQNEAQLEKSRLLSDRFSAERPKGSFSTLEIQRTEQGDSAMYLCSSSLTGTEAFFGQGTRLTVV.

CDR3 DNA: TGTGCCAGCAGAAGTTACCAGGACGGGGGGACCCAGTACTTC. This translates into CASRSYQDGGTQYF. The V gene is TRBV11-1, the J gene TRBJ2-5, with D possibly matching TRBD2 (6 bases). The CDR3 consists of 14 residues. Deletions cut 6 bases from V and 7 bases from J, with 18 bases between. CDR1 and CDR2 (germline): SGHAT, FQDESV (reference sequence). Full variable domain (remainder filled in from reference TRBV11-1 and TRBJ2-5): EAEVAQSPRYKITEKSQAVAFWCDPISGHATLYWYRQILGQGPELLVQFQDESVVDDSQLPKDRFSAERLKGVDSTLKIQPAELGDSAMYLCASRSYQDGGTQYFGPGTRLLVL.